The 14 T cell receptor beta chains presented below share a single source sample, sequenced in a study of CD8+ T cells in alopecia areata. cDNA prepared by RNA extraction and subsequent reverse transcription served as the template for sequencing. The table came from immunoSEQ multiplex PCR; TCRdb's copy has only in-frame clones and leaves some out. The sample has about 190,000 clones, around 56% seen once. Treatment indicated: oral pan-JAK inhibitor, 5-10 mg twice daily. The sample here was CD4+ T cells sorted from blood, taken at week 4, from a patient treated with tofacitinib. The origin of the receptors is a human donor with alopecia areata.

V gene TRBV2 combines with J gene TRBJ2-1; TRBD2 matches 8 bases. CDR3 length: 15 amino acids. V was pared by 8 bases and J by 0 bases, with 6 bases of the junction left unmatched. Germline loops: CDR1 SNHLY, CDR2 FYNNEI. The CDR3 DNA reads TGTGCCAGCCGCGGGGGGCGCGCCTCCTACAATGAGCAGTTCTTC. As protein: CASRGGRASYNEQFF.

The chain uses TRBV27 and TRBJ2-3; D could derive from TRBD1 or TRBD2 (5 bases each). Trimming took 6 bases from V and 4 from J, leaving 14 bases between them. CDR3 length: 14 amino acids. The V gene's germline CDR1 is MNHEY and CDR2 SMNVEV (reference sequence). The CDR3 DNA is TGTGCCAGCAGGCGAGGGGCGGGCCCAGATACGCAGTATTTT. Translating it yields CASRRGAGPDTQYF.

This clone was counted a few times. V is TRBV4-3 and J is TRBJ1-1; D is unresolved. Germline assignment: CDR1 LGHNA and CDR2 YSLEER. The CDR3 has 14 amino acids. Trimming cost V 3 bases and J 3 bases, with 11 bases left between them. Here the CDR3 DNA reads TGCGCCAGCAGCCAGTTTGTGGCAGACACTGAAGCTTTCTTT. The encoded protein is CASSQFVADTEAFF.

The chain is built from TRBV19 and TRBJ1-5, with 9 nucleotides matching TRBD1. The CDR3 is made up of 16 amino acids. J was trimmed by 7 bases and V by 5 bases; bases with no gene match: 12. CDR1 is LNHDA and CDR2 is SQIVND in the germline V gene (reference sequence). The CDR3 nucleotides read TGTGCCAGTAGTTCACGCATGGGACAGGGAAGCCAGCCCCAGCATTTT. Translated: CASSSRMGQGSQPQHF.

CDR3 DNA: TGTGCCAGCAGCCCTCAGAACACCGGGGAGCTGTTTTTT. Its protein product is CASSPQNTGELFF. The rearrangement uses TRBV14 and TRBJ2-2; D uncertain. V was cut by 4 bases and J by 1 base, with 4 bases left in between. Germline values: CDR1 SGHDN, CDR2 FVKESK. CDR3 size: 13 residues.

The rearrangement joins TRBV30 to TRBJ1-1; 11 bases agree with TRBD1. Per the germline V gene, CDR1 is GTSNPN and CDR2 is SVGIG (reference sequence). The CDR3 runs to 14 residues. The V and J ends lost 2 bases and 4 bases, in that order; junction bases with no gene match: 3. The CDR3 reads CAWSTGTGGTEAFF. DNA for the CDR3: TGTGCCTGGAGTACCGGGACAGGGGGCACTGAAGCTTTCTTT.

Only a few counts were recorded for this clone. CDR3 in amino acids: CSVDVGELFF. CDR3 bases: TGCAGCGTTGATGTCGGGGAGCTGTTTTTT. The chain recombines TRBV29-1 with TRBJ2-2; D is uncertain. The CDR3 is 10 residues long. The V gene's germline CDR1 is SQVTM and CDR2 ANQGSEA. Trimming shortened V by 3 bases and J by 7 bases, and 3 bases separated the two germline ends.

The CDR3: CASARASGNVNEQFF. CDR3 DNA sequence: TGTGCCAGCGCCCGGGCTAGCGGGAACGTCAATGAGCAGTTCTTC. V is TRBV27 and J is TRBJ2-1; 9 nucleotides line up with TRBD2. Germline V gives CDR1 MNHEY, CDR2 SMNVEV (reference sequence). CDR3 length equals 15 residues. The V gene end was trimmed by 8 bases and the J gene end by 6 bases; junction bases not matched to a gene: 11.

The table lists this clone with a few counts. The chain combines TRBV29-1 with TRBJ1-2, with unresolved D. V lost 5 bases and J lost 0, with 13 bases in between. Per germline, CDR1 SQVTM and CDR2 ANQGSEA. This CDR3 is built from 14 residues. CDR3 bases: TGCAGCGTTCCGTCAGGTGAAGCTAACTATGGCTACACCTTC. Translated, it gives CSVPSGEANYGYTF.

In its sample, this clone was seen a few times. This chain connects TRBV30 to TRBJ2-2; D not certain. This CDR3 has 14 amino acids. CDR1 and CDR2 from the germline V gene are GTSNPN and SVGIG (reference sequence). Between the trimmed V and J ends, which lost 1 base and 0 bases, there was a span of 6 bases. CDR3 coding DNA: TGTGCCTGGAGTGCCAGTGCGAACACCGGGGAGCTGTTTTTT. It translates to CAWSASANTGELFF.

This chain links TRBV27 with TRBJ2-7; D gene unclear. This CDR3 is 14 amino acids long. V dropped 2 bases and J dropped 4 bases, with 12 bases sitting between them. Germline CDR1 reads MNHEY; CDR2 reads SMNVEV (reference sequence). This chain's CDR3 is CASSLRPPLYEQYF. For the CDR3, the DNA is TGTGCCAGCAGTTTACGGCCCCCCCTATACGAGCAGTACTTC.

The rearrangement uses TRBV7-2 and TRBJ2-5; the D gene is possibly TRBD1 (6 bases). Trimming removed 5 bases from V and 2 bases from J, with 9 bases in between. The CDR3 is 13 residues long. Looked up from germline, CDR1 is SGHTA and CDR2 is FQGNSA. This CDR3 is CASSTGQQETQYF. CDR3 sequence (DNA): TGTGCCAGCAGCACCGGACAGCAAGAGACCCAGTACTTC.

This clone was observed a few times. The chain couples TRBV5-8 to TRBJ2-6; D call uncertain. The CDR3 spans 13 residues. The ends were cut back, 5 bases at V and 0 bases at J, with 3 bases in the middle. Germline lookup yields CDR1 SGHTS and CDR2 YDEGEE. The CDR3 DNA reads TGTGCCAGCAGATTCTCTGGGGCCAACGTCCTGACTTTC. It yields the protein CASRFSGANVLTF.

This clone was seen a handful of times. The chain employs TRBV28 and TRBJ1-2; 7 bases are a match to TRBD1. The V gene's germline CDR1 is MDHEN and CDR2 SYDVKM. CDR3 length: 14 amino acids. The CDR3 sequence: CATYYRGEDYGYTF. Written as DNA, the CDR3 is TGTGCTACATACTACAGGGGCGAGGACTATGGCTACACCTTC.